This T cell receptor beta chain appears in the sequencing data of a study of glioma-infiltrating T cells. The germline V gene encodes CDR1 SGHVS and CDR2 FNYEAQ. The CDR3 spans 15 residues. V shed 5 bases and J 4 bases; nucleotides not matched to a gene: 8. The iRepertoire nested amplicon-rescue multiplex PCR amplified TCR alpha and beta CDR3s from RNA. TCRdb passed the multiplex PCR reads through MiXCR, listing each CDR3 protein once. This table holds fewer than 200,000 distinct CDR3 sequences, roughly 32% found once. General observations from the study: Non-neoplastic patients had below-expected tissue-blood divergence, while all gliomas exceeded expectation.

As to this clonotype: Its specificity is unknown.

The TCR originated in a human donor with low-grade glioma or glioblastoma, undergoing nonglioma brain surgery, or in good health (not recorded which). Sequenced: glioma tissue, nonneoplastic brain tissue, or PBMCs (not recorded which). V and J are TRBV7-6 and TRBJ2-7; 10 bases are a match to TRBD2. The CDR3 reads CASSLELAGNYEQYF. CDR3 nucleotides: TGTGCCAGCAGCCTGGAACTAGCGGGAAATTACGAGCAGTACTTC.